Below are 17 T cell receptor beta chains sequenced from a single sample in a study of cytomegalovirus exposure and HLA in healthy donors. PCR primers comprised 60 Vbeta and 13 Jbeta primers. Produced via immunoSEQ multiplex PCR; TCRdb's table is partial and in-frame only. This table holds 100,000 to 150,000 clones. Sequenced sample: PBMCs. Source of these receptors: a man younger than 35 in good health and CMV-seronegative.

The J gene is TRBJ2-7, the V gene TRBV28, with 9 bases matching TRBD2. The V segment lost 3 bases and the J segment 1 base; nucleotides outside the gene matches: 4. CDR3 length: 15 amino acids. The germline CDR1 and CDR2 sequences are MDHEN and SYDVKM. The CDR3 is CASSFPSGASYEQYF. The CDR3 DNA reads TGTGCCAGCAGTTTTCCTAGCGGGGCTTCCTACGAGCAGTACTTC.

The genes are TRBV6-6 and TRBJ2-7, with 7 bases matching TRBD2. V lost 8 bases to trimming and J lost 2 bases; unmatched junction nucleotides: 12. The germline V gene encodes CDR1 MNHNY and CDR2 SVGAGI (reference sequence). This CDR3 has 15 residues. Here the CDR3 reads CASGERTSVTYEQYF. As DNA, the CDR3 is TGTGCCAGCGGCGAGAGGACTAGTGTTACCTACGAGCAGTACTTC.

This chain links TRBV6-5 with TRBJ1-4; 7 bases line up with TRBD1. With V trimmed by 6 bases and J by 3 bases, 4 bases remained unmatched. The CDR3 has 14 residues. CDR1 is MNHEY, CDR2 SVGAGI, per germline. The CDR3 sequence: CASSPGTANEKLFF. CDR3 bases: TGTGCCAGCAGCCCCGGGACAGCTAATGAAAAACTGTTTTTT.

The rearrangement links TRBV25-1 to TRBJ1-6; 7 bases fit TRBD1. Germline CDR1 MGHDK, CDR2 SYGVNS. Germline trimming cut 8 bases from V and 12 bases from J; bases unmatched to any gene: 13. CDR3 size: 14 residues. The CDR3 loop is CASYLRDRSGPLHF. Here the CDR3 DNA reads TGTGCCAGCTATCTCCGGGACAGATCAGGACCCCTCCACTTT.

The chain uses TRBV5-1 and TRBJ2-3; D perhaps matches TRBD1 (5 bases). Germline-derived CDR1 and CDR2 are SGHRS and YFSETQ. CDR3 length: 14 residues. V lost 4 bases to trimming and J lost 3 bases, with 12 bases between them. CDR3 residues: CASSVRQLTDTQYF. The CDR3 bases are TGCGCCAGCAGCGTCCGACAGCTTACAGATACGCAGTATTTT.

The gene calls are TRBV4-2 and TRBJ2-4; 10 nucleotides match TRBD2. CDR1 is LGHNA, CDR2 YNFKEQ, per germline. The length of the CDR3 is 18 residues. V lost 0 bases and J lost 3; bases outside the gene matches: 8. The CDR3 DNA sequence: TGTGCCAGCAGCCAAGATGGGGCTAGCGGGGGAATCAAAAACATTCAGTACTTC. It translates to CASSQDGASGGIKNIQYF.

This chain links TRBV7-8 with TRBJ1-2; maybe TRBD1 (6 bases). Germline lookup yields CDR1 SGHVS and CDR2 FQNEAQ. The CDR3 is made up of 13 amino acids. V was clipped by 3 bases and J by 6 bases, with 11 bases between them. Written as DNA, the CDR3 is TGTGCCAGCAGCTTCTCGACAGGAGATGGCTACACCTTC. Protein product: CASSFSTGDGYTF.

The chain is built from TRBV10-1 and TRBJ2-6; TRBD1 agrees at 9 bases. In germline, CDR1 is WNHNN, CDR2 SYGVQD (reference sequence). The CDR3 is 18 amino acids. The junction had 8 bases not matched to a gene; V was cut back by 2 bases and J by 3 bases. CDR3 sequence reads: CASSEPRDRVVGANVLTF. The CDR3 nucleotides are TGCGCCAGCAGTGAGCCCCGGGACAGGGTCGTTGGGGCCAACGTCCTGACTTTC.

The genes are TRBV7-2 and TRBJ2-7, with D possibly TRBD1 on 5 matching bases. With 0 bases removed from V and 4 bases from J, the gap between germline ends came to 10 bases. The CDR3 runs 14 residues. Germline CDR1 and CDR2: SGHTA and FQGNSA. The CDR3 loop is CASSLAGQIYEQYF. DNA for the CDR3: TGTGCCAGCAGCTTAGCTGGACAAATATACGAGCAGTACTTC.

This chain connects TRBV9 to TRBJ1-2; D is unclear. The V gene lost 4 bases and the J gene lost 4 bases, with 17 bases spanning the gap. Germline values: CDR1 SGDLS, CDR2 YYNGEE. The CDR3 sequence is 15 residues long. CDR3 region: CASSPQRSSPYGYTF. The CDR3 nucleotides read TGTGCCAGCAGCCCCCAGCGGTCGAGTCCCTATGGCTACACCTTC.

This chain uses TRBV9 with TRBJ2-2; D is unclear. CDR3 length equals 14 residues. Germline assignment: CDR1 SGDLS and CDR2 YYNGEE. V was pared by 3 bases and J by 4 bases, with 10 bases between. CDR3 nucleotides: TGTGCCAGCAGCGCCCGACTCCTCACCGGGGAGCTGTTTTTT. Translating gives CASSARLLTGELFF.

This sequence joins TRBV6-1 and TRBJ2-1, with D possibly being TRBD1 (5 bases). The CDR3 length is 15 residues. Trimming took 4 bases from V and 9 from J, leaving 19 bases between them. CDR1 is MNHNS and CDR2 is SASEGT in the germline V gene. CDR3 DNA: TGTGCCAGCAGTGCCCTCCGACCAGGGTTGAGTGAGCAGTTCTTC. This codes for CASSALRPGLSEQFF.

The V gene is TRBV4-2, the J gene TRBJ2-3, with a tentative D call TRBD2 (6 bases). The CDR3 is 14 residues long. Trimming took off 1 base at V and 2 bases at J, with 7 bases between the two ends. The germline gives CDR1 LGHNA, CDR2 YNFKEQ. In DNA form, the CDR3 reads TGTGCCAGCAGCCAAGGCGGGGTCACAGATACGCAGTATTTT. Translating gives CASSQGGVTDTQYF.

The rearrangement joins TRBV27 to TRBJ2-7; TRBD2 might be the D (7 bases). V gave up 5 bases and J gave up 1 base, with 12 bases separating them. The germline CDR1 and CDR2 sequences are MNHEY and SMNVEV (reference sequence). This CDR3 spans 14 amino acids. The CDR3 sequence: CASSIGGASYEQYF. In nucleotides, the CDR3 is TGTGCCAGCAGTATTGGGGGGGCTTCCTACGAGCAGTACTTC.

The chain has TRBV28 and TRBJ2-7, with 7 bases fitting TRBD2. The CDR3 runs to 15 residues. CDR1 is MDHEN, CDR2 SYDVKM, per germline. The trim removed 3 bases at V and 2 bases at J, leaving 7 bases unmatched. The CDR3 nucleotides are TGTGCCAGCAGTTTCCCCGGGGGACTAACCTACGAGCAGTACTTC. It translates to CASSFPGGLTYEQYF.

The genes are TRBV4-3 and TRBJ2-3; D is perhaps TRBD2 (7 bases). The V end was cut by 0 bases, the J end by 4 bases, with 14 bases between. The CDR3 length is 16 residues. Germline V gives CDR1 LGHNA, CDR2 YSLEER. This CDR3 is CASSQEGGGFADTQYF. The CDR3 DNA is TGCGCCAGCAGCCAAGAGGGCGGGGGCTTCGCAGATACGCAGTATTTT.

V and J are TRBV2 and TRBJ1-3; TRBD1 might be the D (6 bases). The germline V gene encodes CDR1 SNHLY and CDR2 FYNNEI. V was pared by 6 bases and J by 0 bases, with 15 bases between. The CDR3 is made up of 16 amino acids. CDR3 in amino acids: CASRYPRGSSGNTIYF. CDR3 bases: TGTGCCAGCAGATACCCCAGGGGCAGCTCTGGAAACACCATATATTTT. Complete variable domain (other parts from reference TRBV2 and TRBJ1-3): EPEVTQTPSHQVTQMGQEVILRCVPISNHLYFYWYRQILGQKVEFLVSFYNNEISEKSEIFDDQFSVERPDGSNFTLKIRSTKLEDSAMYFCASRYPRGSSGNTIYFGEGSWLTVV.